Following are 21 T cell receptor beta chains from one sample sequenced in a study of CXCR3-negative and CXCR3-positive naive CD8 T cells. UMI-labeled TRB cDNA libraries were prepared by 5' RACE. TCRdb reprocessed the 5' RACE reads and reports one entry per CDR3 protein, with no DNA. The table lists 8,000 or so distinct CDR3 sequences, with 1.8% in the top ten. Source material: naive CXCR3- CD8+ T cells from blood. Documented subset: CD45RO-CCR7+CD27+CD95- naive CD8+ T cells lacking CXCR3 (TNR3-). The receptors were sampled from a human donor in good health. Some clones in this sample may be carry-over from other donors' samples.

This rearrangement joins TRBV11-2 to TRBJ2-3; TCRdb designates TRBD1, a call that cannot be tested without DNA. CDR1 SGHAT and CDR2 FQNNGV come from the germline V gene. The CDR3 is 12 amino acids. CDR3 loop: CASSQGADTQYF. The full variable domain, completed using reference TRBV11-2 and TRBJ2-3, is EAGVAQSPRYKIIEKRQSVAFWCNPISGHATLYWYQQILGQGPKLLIQFQNNGVVDDSQLPKDRFSAERLKGVDSTLKIQPAKLEDSAVYLCASSQGADTQYFGPGTRLTVL.

This sequence joins TRBV29-1 and TRBJ2-5; checking the TCRdb D call of TRBD2 is not possible without DNA. Germline V gives CDR1 SQVTM, CDR2 ANQGSEA. The CDR3 sequence is 14 residues long. CDR3 sequence reads: CSVFWTSAQETQYF.

This clonotype is called medium-sized based on its frequency. The J gene is TRBJ2-1, the V gene TRBV29-1; the D call from TCRdb, TRBD1, cannot be confirmed without DNA. In germline, CDR1 is SQVTM, CDR2 ANQGSEA. The CDR3 covers 16 residues. CDR3 region: CSVEDPAGLLYNEQFF.

This clonotype ranks as medium-sized in terms of frequency. The V gene is TRBV11-1, the J gene TRBJ2-1; with no DNA, the TCRdb D assignment of TRBD1 cannot be verified. Germline CDR1 reads SGHAT; CDR2 reads FQDESV (reference sequence). The CDR3 sequence is 14 residues long. This chain's CDR3 is CASSLTDRNNEQFF.

The chain couples TRBV6-6 to TRBJ1-2. CDR3 length: 14 residues. Germline loops: CDR1 MNHNY, CDR2 SVGAGI (reference sequence). The CDR3 loop reads CASSYSEGSYGYTF.

Measured by frequency, this clonotype is medium-sized (0.01 to 0.1%). The CDR3 reads CASSSGQGSSYNEQFF. The rearrangement joins TRBV27 to TRBJ2-1; the D call of TRBD1 rests on TCRdb alone, since no DNA is present to check it. Germline V gene data show CDR1 as MNHEY and CDR2 as SMNVEV (reference sequence). There are 16 residues in the CDR3.

V gene TRBV7-7 combines with J gene TRBJ2-5; there is no DNA to check the TCRdb D call of TRBD1. The CDR3 totals 16 residues. Germline V gene lookup returns CDR1 SSHAT and CDR2 FNYEAQ (reference sequence). CDR3 loop: CASSFSGTGRQETQYF.

This clonotype is identified as medium-sized from frequency. This chain uses TRBV25-1 with TRBJ2-3; with no DNA, the TCRdb D assignment of TRBD2 cannot be verified. The CDR3 contains 14 residues. Germline loops: CDR1 MGHDK, CDR2 SYGVNS. CDR3 amino acids: CASSEAGSTDTQYF.

By frequency, this clonotype is medium-sized. This chain joins TRBV10-1 and TRBJ2-7. Germline loops: CDR1 WNHNN, CDR2 SYGVQD (reference sequence). This CDR3 spans 13 amino acids. CDR3 protein: CASSEVSGYEQYF.

The chain links TRBV15 to TRBJ1-1; TCRdb picks TRBD1, but there is no DNA to check that call. This CDR3 has 13 amino acids. Germline loops: CDR1 LNHNV, CDR2 YYDKDF (reference sequence). Here the CDR3 reads CATSRVRGPEAFF.

The chain couples TRBV29-1 to TRBJ1-1; checking the TCRdb D call of TRBD1 is not possible without DNA. Germline V CDR1 and CDR2: SQVTM, ANQGSEA. This CDR3 is built from 12 residues. CDR3 protein: CSVEVQGTEAFF.

This clonotype is identified as medium-sized from frequency. V is TRBV29-1 and J is TRBJ1-1; TCRdb selects TRBD1, and the lack of DNA leaves this call unchecked. Per germline, CDR1 SQVTM and CDR2 ANQGSEA. This CDR3 has 11 residues. CDR3 sequence reads: CSVLRDREAFF.

V and J are TRBV20-1 and TRBJ2-4; absent DNA, TCRdb's TRBD1 call cannot be checked. The germline CDR1 and CDR2 sequences are DFQATT and SNEGSKA (reference sequence). The CDR3 loop spans 16 amino acids. The CDR3 protein is CSASPGPGTYKNNQYF.

This chain uses TRBV27 with TRBJ2-5; the TCRdb call, TRBD2, lacks DNA for checking. Germline loops: CDR1 MNHEY, CDR2 SMNVEV (reference sequence). This CDR3 is built from 14 residues. Here the CDR3 reads CASSPPSGGETQYF.

CDR3 residues: CATSREHGNQPQHF. This chain joins TRBV15 and TRBJ1-5. The CDR3 consists of 14 residues. Per germline, CDR1 LNHNV and CDR2 YYDKDF (reference sequence).

This clonotype is medium-sized by frequency. The rearrangement joins TRBV9 to TRBJ2-7. The CDR3 loop spans 14 amino acids. CDR1 and CDR2 (germline): SGDLS, YYNGEE. The CDR3 sequence is CASSVGRVSYEQYF.

The CDR3: CASSLGVTDTQYF. The chain employs TRBV7-9 and TRBJ2-3; TCRdb picks TRBD2, but there is no DNA to check that call. The CDR3 runs 13 residues. Germline CDR1 and CDR2: SEHNR and FQNEAQ (reference sequence).

This clonotype is medium-sized (0.01 to 0.1%) by frequency. This chain joins TRBV29-1 and TRBJ2-1. Germline V lookup: CDR1 SQVTM, CDR2 ANQGSEA. This CDR3 is 13 amino acids long. This chain's CDR3 is CSVEQGSYNEQFF.

Its frequency marks this clonotype as medium-sized. The V and J genes are TRBV10-3 and TRBJ2-7; TCRdb calls TRBD2, which cannot be checked without DNA. The CDR3 has 15 amino acids. CDR1 and CDR2 from the germline V gene are ENHRY and SYGVKD. CDR3 sequence reads: CAISDAVLAGEEQYF.

This clonotype is medium-sized (0.01 to 0.1%) by frequency. The rearrangement links TRBV14 to TRBJ2-1; checking the TCRdb D call of TRBD2 is not possible without DNA. CDR3 length: 16 residues. From germline, CDR1 is SGHDN and CDR2 FVKESK. This CDR3 reads CASSPLAGEVYNEQFF.

This clonotype shows up as medium-sized by frequency. This chain's CDR3 is CASHAGRLTDTQYF. The chain joins TRBV6-2 or TRBV6-3 to TRBJ2-3; TCRdb's D call, TRBD1, is unchecked because there is no DNA. Germline-derived CDR1 and CDR2 are MNHEY and SVGEGT. The length of the CDR3 is 14 residues.